Listed here is a single T cell receptor beta chain. This specimen comes from a study of blood T cell repertoires in COVID-19. About the research overall: Sources were T cells, B-cell-depleted T cells, or PBMCs; the material itself was cDNA or gDNA.

The CDR3 sequence is 17 residues long. The V and J ends lost 0 bases and 4 bases, in that order; junction bases with no gene match: 6. Per the germline V gene, CDR1 is SGHVS and CDR2 is FNYEAQ. In the authors' methods: Scientists estimated how many nucleated cells there were by amplifying reference gene primers. TCRdb's copy holds only in-frame clones and misses some; the assay was immunoSEQ multiplex PCR. For V, J and clone size, that table is used; D and trimming come from the DNA. The sample includes about 240,000 clones, about 83% of them seen just once. Sequenced material: peripheral blood. This receptor was obtained from an elderly man with acute or convalescent COVID-19. The rearrangement links TRBV7-6 to TRBJ2-2; 9 positions agree with TRBD1. The CDR3: CASSLAGGQGSTGELFF. The CDR3 nucleotides read TGTGCCAGCAGCTTAGCGGGAGGACAGGGGAGCACCGGGGAGCTGTTTTTT.